One sample yielded the 24 T cell receptor beta chains listed below, sequenced in a study of blood T cell repertoires in COVID-19 (dated by TCRdb to 2018 to 2020). Library prep was done by the immunoSEQ multiplex PCR assay. TCRdb carries this immuneACCESS record with in-frame sequences only. Its versions omit some clonotypes, under half of them owing to an unresolved V gene in the studies checked, with the rest unexplained. This sample gives 65,000 to 85,000 clones in total; around 90% of them show up just once. About 6.1% of the sample is taken by the ten largest. The sample taken for sequencing was peripheral blood. The receptors come from a human donor in a cohort sampled during active COVID-19.

This chain links TRBV6-2 or TRBV6-3 with TRBJ1-2; 7 bases line up with TRBD1. The CDR3 extends over 16 amino acids. In germline, CDR1 is MNHEY, CDR2 SVGEGT. Unmatched junction bases numbered 11, after V lost 5 bases and J lost 2 bases. The CDR3 nucleotides are TGTGCCAGCAGTCGCCCCGGGACAGAGATAAACTATGGCTACACCTTC. It is translated as CASSRPGTEINYGYTF.

On this clone itself: Other DNA sequences of this sample code for an identical CDR3. This chain links TRBV7-3 with TRBJ2-3, with 8 bases matching TRBD1. The germline gives CDR1 SGHTA, CDR2 FQGTGA. The CDR3 loop spans 14 amino acids. The V gene end was trimmed by 6 bases and the J gene end by 1 base; junction bases not matched to a gene: 3. The CDR3 is CASSLQGGTDTQYF. For the CDR3, the DNA is TGTGCCAGCAGTTTACAGGGGGGCACAGATACGCAGTATTTT.

This clone showed up just a few times. The J gene is TRBJ2-1, the V gene TRBV7-3; D perhaps matches TRBD2 (6 bases). The V gene's germline CDR1 is SGHTA and CDR2 FQGTGA. Trimming removed 0 bases from V and 7 bases from J, with 13 bases in between. This CDR3 is 15 amino acids long. The CDR3 is CASSLTQGGGNEQFF. Written as DNA, the CDR3 is TGTGCCAGCAGCTTAACGCAGGGTGGGGGGAATGAGCAGTTCTTC.

V gene TRBV3-1 (or the pseudogene TRBV3-2) combines with J gene TRBJ1-1; perhaps TRBD1 as D (6 bases). V lost 3 bases, J lost 8 bases, and 7 bases lay in between. CDR3 length: 11 amino acids. The germline gives CDR1 LGHDT, CDR2 YNNKEL (reference sequence). The CDR3 sequence is CASSQQGEAFF. The CDR3 bases are TGTGCCAGCAGCCAGCAGGGGGAAGCTTTCTTT.

The V gene is TRBV6-5, the J gene TRBJ1-6; 10 nucleotides line up with TRBD1. The CDR3 is made up of 15 amino acids. V was clipped by 2 bases and J by 10 bases; unmatched bases: 5. Germline V gene lookup returns CDR1 MNHEY and CDR2 SVGAGI. DNA for the CDR3: TGTGCCAGCAGTTACACACGGGACAGGGGATCACCCCTCCACTTT. Translating it yields CASSYTRDRGSPLHF.

The chain recombines TRBV6-4 with TRBJ2-1, with 9 bases aligning to TRBD1. Germline CDR1 is MRHNA and CDR2 is SNTAGT. V lost 6 bases to trimming and J lost 0 bases; unmatched junction nucleotides: 18. This CDR3 spans 20 amino acids. The chain's CDR3 is CASRAVRDRELSSSYNEQFF. CDR3 sequence (DNA): TGTGCCAGCAGAGCAGTAAGGGACAGGGAATTATCTAGCTCCTACAATGAGCAGTTCTTC.

The chain uses TRBV4-2 and TRBJ1-3; maybe TRBD1 (5 bases). Germline CDR1 and CDR2: LGHNA and YNFKEQ. The CDR3 extends over 17 amino acids. Trimming removed 0 bases from V and 2 bases from J, with 14 bases in between. The CDR3: CASSQDVGRAAGNTIYF. The CDR3 DNA sequence: TGTGCCAGCAGCCAAGACGTCGGCAGGGCTGCTGGAAACACCATATATTTT.

The V gene is TRBV6-5, the J gene TRBJ2-3; perhaps TRBD2 as D (6 bases). CDR1 and CDR2 from the germline V gene are MNHEY and SVGAGI. The CDR3 is made up of 14 amino acids. V lost 2 bases and J 5 bases, leaving 11 bases between the germline ends. The CDR3 DNA reads as TGTGCCAGCAGTTACGGAGGGGCTGAAGATACGCAGTATTTT. Amino acids: CASSYGGAEDTQYF.

The rearrangement links TRBV10-1 to TRBJ2-7; D is unclear. CDR3 length: 14 residues. With 3 bases removed from V and 0 bases from J, the gap between germline ends came to 9 bases. The germline CDR1 and CDR2 sequences are WNHNN and SYGVQD (reference sequence). The CDR3 DNA sequence: TGCGCCAGCAGTGATTTGTCGGTCTCCTACGAGCAGTACTTC. Its translation: CASSDLSVSYEQYF.

J is TRBJ1-2 and V is TRBV30, with D perhaps matching TRBD1 (6 bases). V dropped 8 bases and J dropped 0 bases, with 16 bases sitting between them. This CDR3 has 14 residues. Germline CDR1 and CDR2: GTSNPN and SVGIG (reference sequence). Written as DNA, the CDR3 is TGTGCCCGAACTCAGGGGCCTGCTAACTATGGCTACACCTTC. It encodes CARTQGPANYGYTF. Based on the CDR3 plus reference TRBV30 and TRBJ1-2, the full variable domain is SQTIHQWPATLVQPVGSPLSLECTVEGTSNPNLYWYRQAAGRGLQLLFYSVGIGQISSEVPQNLSASRPQDRQFILSSKKLLLSDSGFYLCARTQGPANYGYTFGSGTRLTVV.

V usage is TRBV6-5 and J usage is TRBJ1-2; no definite D call. The germline V gene encodes CDR1 MNHEY and CDR2 SVGAGI. The CDR3 is 13 amino acids. Between the trimmed V and J ends, which lost 7 bases and 8 bases, there was a span of 17 bases. The CDR3 nucleotides read TGTGCCAGCACTTTCCATGGAGTTCCGGGCTACACCTTC. It yields the protein CASTFHGVPGYTF.

The V and J genes are TRBV3-1 (or the pseudogene TRBV3-2) and TRBJ2-3, with D maybe TRBD2 (6 bases). The CDR3 is made up of 15 amino acids. Germline lookup yields CDR1 LGHDT and CDR2 YNNKEL (reference sequence). Trimming took 4 bases from V and 3 from J, leaving 14 bases between them. The CDR3 region is CASSPLAGWTDTQYF. DNA for the CDR3: TGTGCCAGCAGCCCTCTGGCGGGGTGGACAGATACGCAGTATTTT.

The chain combines TRBV6-5 with TRBJ1-2, with 7 bases identical to TRBD1. J gave up 4 bases and V 5 bases, and 7 bases lay outside the gene matches. CDR1 and CDR2 from the germline V gene are MNHEY and SVGAGI. The CDR3 has 14 amino acids. The CDR3 sequence is CASSNTGAIYGYTF. CDR3 nucleotides: TGTGCCAGCAGTAACACAGGGGCGATCTATGGCTACACCTTC.

This rearrangement joins TRBV6-5 to TRBJ2-7, with a tentative D call TRBD2 (5 bases). The CDR3 sequence is 14 residues long. The germline V and J ends were trimmed by 0 bases and 3 bases, with 9 bases remaining between them. Germline V gene sequence: CDR1 MNHEY, CDR2 SVGAGI. CDR3 coding DNA: TGTGCCAGCAGTTACTCGTTGGGAGACTACGAGCAGTACTTC. This codes for CASSYSLGDYEQYF.

The V and J genes are TRBV6-5 and TRBJ1-2; perhaps TRBD1 as D (5 bases). CDR3 length equals 14 residues. Trimming removed 0 bases at V and 5 bases at J, with 10 bases between. The germline V gene encodes CDR1 MNHEY and CDR2 SVGAGI. The CDR3 DNA reads as TGTGCCAGCAGTTACTCGGACACGGATTATGGCTACACCTTC. As protein: CASSYSDTDYGYTF.

The gene calls are TRBV4-3 and TRBJ2-6; weak D call: TRBD1 (5 bases). CDR3 length: 19 amino acids. CDR1 is LGHNA, CDR2 YSLEER, per germline. The ends were cut back, 1 base at V and 0 bases at J, with 16 bases in the middle. This CDR3 is CASSQGGKGSSSGANVLTF. The CDR3 DNA follows: TGCGCCAGCAGCCAAGGAGGTAAGGGGTCGAGCTCTGGGGCCAACGTCCTGACTTTC.

The rearrangement joins TRBV9 to TRBJ2-2; 11 bases match TRBD2. V lost 0 bases to trimming and J lost 2 bases; unmatched junction nucleotides: 3. Looked up from germline, CDR1 is SGDLS and CDR2 is YYNGEE. CDR3 length: 17 residues. The chain's CDR3 is CASSVELAGANTGELFF. The CDR3 coding sequence is TGTGCCAGCAGCGTAGAACTAGCGGGAGCAAACACCGGGGAGCTGTTTTTT.

This clone was picked up one time. The genes are TRBV11-2 and TRBJ1-3, with TRBD1 matching over 7 bases. V shed 5 bases, J shed 7 bases, and the junction held 2 bases outside the gene matches. This CDR3 comprises 12 residues. Germline CDR1 and CDR2: SGHAT and FQNNGV. The CDR3 sequence is CASSVTGNTIYF. Here the CDR3 DNA reads TGTGCCAGCAGCGTGACAGGGAACACCATATATTTT.

The rearrangement links TRBV5-4 to TRBJ2-6; D is ambiguous. The CDR3 runs 18 residues. Germline CDR1 and CDR2: SGHNT and YYREEE (reference sequence). Trimming removed 0 bases from V and 0 bases from J, with 13 bases in between. CDR3 in DNA: TGTGCCAGCAGCTTGGTAATTACAGTCCTCTCTGGGGCCAACGTCCTGACTTTC. Translating gives CASSLVITVLSGANVLTF.

J is TRBJ2-5 and V is TRBV6-5, with 11 bases that match TRBD2. The CDR3 is 14 amino acids. Germline CDR1 reads MNHEY; CDR2 reads SVGAGI. Unmatched junction bases numbered 3, after V lost 7 bases and J lost 2 bases. CDR3 sequence: CASTRLAGQETQYF. The CDR3 DNA reads TGTGCCAGCACGAGACTAGCGGGGCAAGAGACCCAGTACTTC.

The genes are TRBV4-3 and TRBJ2-6, with D tentatively TRBD1 (5 bases). CDR3 size: 15 residues. Deletions cut 3 bases from V and 2 bases from J, with 8 bases between. Germline V CDR1 and CDR2: LGHNA, YSLEER. CDR3: CASSQGRPGANVLTF. In DNA, the CDR3 is TGCGCCAGCAGCCAGGGGCGTCCTGGGGCCAACGTCCTGACTTTC.

The genes are TRBV5-4 and TRBJ1-2; 12 bases agree with TRBD1. CDR1 is SGHNT and CDR2 is YYREEE in the germline V gene (reference sequence). V lost 0 bases and J lost 7; bases outside the gene matches: 7. This CDR3 is built from 16 residues. CDR3 sequence reads: CASSLAKGQGARGYTF. DNA for the CDR3: TGTGCCAGCAGCTTGGCCAAGGGACAGGGGGCGCGTGGCTACACCTTC. The entire variable domain, with the rest obtained from reference TRBV5-4 and TRBJ1-2, is as follows: ETGVTQSPTHLIKTRGQQVTLRCSSQSGHNTVSWYQQALGQGPQFIFQYYREEENGRGNFPPRFSGLQFPNYSSELNVNALELDDSALYLCASSLAKGQGARGYTFGSGTRLTVV.

The chain employs TRBV9 and TRBJ1-4, with 7 bases lining up with TRBD1. J gave up 3 bases and V 2 bases, and 4 bases lay outside the gene matches. This CDR3 has 15 residues. Germline values: CDR1 SGDLS, CDR2 YYNGEE. The CDR3 protein is CASSVTQGSNEKLFF. CDR3 coding DNA: TGTGCCAGCAGCGTTACACAGGGGTCTAATGAAAAACTGTTTTTT.

The V call is TRBV6-2 or TRBV6-3, the J call TRBJ2-1; no clear D. The V and J ends lost 5 bases and 4 bases respectively, with 18 bases between them. The CDR3 consists of 16 residues. The germline CDR1 and CDR2 sequences are MNHEY and SVGEGT. The CDR3 region is CASSPRHATRYNEQFF. CDR3 DNA sequence: TGTGCCAGCAGTCCCCGACATGCTACCCGGTACAATGAGCAGTTCTTC.